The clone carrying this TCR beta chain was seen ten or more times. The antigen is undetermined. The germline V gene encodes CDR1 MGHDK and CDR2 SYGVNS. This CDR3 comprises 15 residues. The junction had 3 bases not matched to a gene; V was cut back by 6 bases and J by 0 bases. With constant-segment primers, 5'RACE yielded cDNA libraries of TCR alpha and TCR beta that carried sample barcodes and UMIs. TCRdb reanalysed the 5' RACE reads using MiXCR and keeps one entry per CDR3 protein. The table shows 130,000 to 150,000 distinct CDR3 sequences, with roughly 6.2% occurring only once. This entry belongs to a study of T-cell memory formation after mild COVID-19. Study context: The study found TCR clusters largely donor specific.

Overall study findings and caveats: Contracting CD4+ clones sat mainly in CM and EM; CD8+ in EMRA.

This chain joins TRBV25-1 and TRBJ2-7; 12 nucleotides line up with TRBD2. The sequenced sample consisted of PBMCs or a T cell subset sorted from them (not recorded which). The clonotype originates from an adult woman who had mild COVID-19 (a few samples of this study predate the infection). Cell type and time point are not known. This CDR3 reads CASSASGRASYEQYF. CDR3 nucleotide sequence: TGTGCCAGCAGCGCTAGCGGGAGGGCCTCCTACGAGCAGTACTTC.